One and the same sample provided the 21 T cell receptor beta chains below, sequenced in a study of CD8 T cells in ankylosing spondylitis. One entry per CDR3 protein, called by TCRdb with MiXCR from the 5' RACE reads. The table includes 250,000 to 300,000 distinct CDR3 sequences, 20% detected once. The sample taken for sequencing was blood, either unsorted or a sorted T cell fraction (not recorded which). The receptors were sampled from a male donor with ankylosing spondylitis or in good health (not recorded which).

The genes are TRBV12-3 or TRBV12-4 and TRBJ2-2; D is unresolved. This CDR3 contains 12 residues. Trimming pared 7 bases from V and 1 base from J, leaving 4 bases between. The CDR3 coding sequence is TGTGCCAGCAATGAGAACACCGGGGAGCTGTTTTTT. Amino acids: CASNENTGELFF.

This clonotype was observed a handful of times. The chain links TRBV12-3 or TRBV12-4 to TRBJ2-3; D could derive from TRBD1 or TRBD2 (5 bases each). V lost 4 bases to trimming and J lost 2 bases, with 22 bases between them. The CDR3 covers 18 residues. CDR3 bases: TGTGCCAGCAGTTCCTCGAGGGCCCAGTTACAGGCCACAGATACGCAGTATTTT. This gives the protein CASSSSRAQLQATDTQYF.

This chain joins TRBV10-3 and TRBJ1-5; TRBD1 is a possible D gene (6 bases). V lost 6 bases, J lost 5 bases, and 11 bases lay in between. Germline V gene lookup returns CDR1 ENHRY and CDR2 SYGVKD. The CDR3 has 13 residues. The DNA for the CDR3 is TGTGCCATCAGGCAACAGGGTGATCAGCCCCAGCATTTT. It is translated as CAIRQQGDQPQHF.

The V and J genes are TRBV15 and TRBJ2-2; TRBD1 is a possible D gene (6 bases). The CDR3 contains 13 residues. Trimming took 6 bases from V and 5 from J, leaving 10 bases between them. The germline V gene encodes CDR1 LNHNV and CDR2 YYDKDF (reference sequence). Here the CDR3 reads CATSSQGTGELFF. The CDR3 DNA reads TGTGCCACCAGTTCTCAGGGGACCGGGGAGCTGTTTTTT.

Regarding this clonotype: At one boundary the junction diverges from the germline segment, which might be a read error. The V gene is TRBV6-5, the J gene TRBJ2-1, with TRBD1 identical over 8 bases. This CDR3 is 16 amino acids long. The germline V gene encodes CDR1 MNHEY and CDR2 SVGAGI. In DNA form, the CDR3 reads TGTGCCGGCAGTAACTACCGGGACAGGAGCCACAATGAGCAGTTCTTC. Protein sequence: CAGSNYRDRSHNEQFF.

This clonotype came up a few times. This chain connects TRBV2 to TRBJ1-5, with unresolved D. V lost 6 bases and J lost 4, with 10 bases in between. The CDR3 has 13 residues. Germline V gives CDR1 SNHLY, CDR2 FYNNEI. For the CDR3, the DNA is TGTGCCAGCAGGGACCACAAAAATCAGCCCCAGCATTTT. It translates to CASRDHKNQPQHF.

The chain joins TRBV9 to TRBJ2-2, with TRBD1 as a possible D gene (6 bases). The CDR3 sequence is 15 residues long. Germline V CDR1 and CDR2: SGDLS, YYNGEE. Trimming left V 3 bases short and J 4 bases short, with 13 bases between. The CDR3 sequence is CASSEDPGATGELFF. The CDR3 DNA follows: TGTGCCAGCAGCGAGGATCCAGGGGCCACCGGGGAGCTGTTTTTT.

CDR3 DNA: TGCGCCAGCAGCCAAGCAGCGGGAGGAGGAGAGACCCAGTACTTC. It translates to CASSQAAGGGETQYF. The chain joins TRBV5-1 to TRBJ2-5; 9 bases align to TRBD2. The V and J ends lost 4 bases and 4 bases, in that order; junction bases with no gene match: 8. The germline CDR1 and CDR2 sequences are SGHRS and YFSETQ. This CDR3 region has 15 residues.

J is TRBJ2-1 and V is TRBV5-1; 10 nucleotides agree with TRBD1. The germline CDR1 and CDR2 sequences are SGHRS and YFSETQ. Trimming took 0 bases from V and 8 from J; bases not matched to a gene: 2. CDR3 length: 14 amino acids. Written as DNA, the CDR3 is TGCGCCAGCAGCTTGGGGGACAGGGGCCATGAGCAGTTCTTC. It is translated as CASSLGDRGHEQFF.

V gene TRBV2 combines with J gene TRBJ2-2, with D tentatively TRBD2 (5 bases). Trimming left V 3 bases short and J 5 bases short, with 13 bases between. This CDR3 contains 15 residues. CDR1 is SNHLY, CDR2 FYNNEI, per germline. The CDR3 sequence: CASSDVPGVTGELFF. In DNA form, the CDR3 reads TGTGCCAGCAGTGATGTACCCGGGGTTACCGGGGAGCTGTTTTTT.

This clonotype was detected many times. The rearrangement joins TRBV3-1 to TRBJ2-5, with 7 bases lining up with TRBD2. Germline CDR1 reads LGHDT; CDR2 reads YNNKEL (reference sequence). The CDR3 has 15 amino acids. Trimming at V came to 6 bases and at J to 2 bases, leaving 9 bases not matched to a gene. CDR3 nucleotides: TGTGCCAGCAGTCCAAGACTAGCACTACAAGAGACCCAGTACTTC. As protein: CASSPRLALQETQYF.

The table lists this clonotype with a few counts. J is TRBJ2-7 and V is TRBV3-1; TRBD2 aligns across 7 bases. CDR3 length equals 14 residues. V shed 1 base and J 2 bases; nucleotides not matched to a gene: 2. CDR1 is LGHDT and CDR2 is YNNKEL in the germline V gene (reference sequence). As DNA, the CDR3 is TGTGCCAGCAGCCAAGCAGCGGGGACCTACGAGCAGTACGTC. As protein: CASSQAAGTYEQYV.

This clonotype was seen ten or more times. The chain uses TRBV9 and TRBJ2-3, with TRBD2 identical over 9 bases. The CDR3 extends over 16 amino acids. Looked up from germline, CDR1 is SGDLS and CDR2 is YYNGEE. V gave up 0 bases and J gave up 3 bases; unmatched junction bases: 5. The chain's CDR3 is CASSVVASGRTDTQYF. CDR3 nucleotides: TGTGCCAGCAGCGTAGTAGCAAGCGGGAGGACAGATACGCAGTATTTT.

Ten or more counts support this clonotype. The rearrangement links TRBV12-3 or TRBV12-4 to TRBJ2-5; D ambiguous. The CDR3 runs to 12 residues. V lost 2 bases and J 5 bases, leaving 6 bases between the germline ends. CDR3 DNA sequence: TGTGCCAGCAGTTTATTTGGGGAGACCCAGTACTTC. It specifies CASSLFGETQYF.

There are a few counts of this clonotype. CDR3 in amino acids: CASRLLTGGNTEAFF. The CDR3 DNA is TGTGCCAGCAGGCTCCTTACAGGGGGGAACACTGAAGCTTTCTTT. The chain uses TRBV13 and TRBJ1-1; 8 bases line up with TRBD1. There are 15 residues in the CDR3. Unmatched junction bases numbered 7, after V lost 6 bases and J lost 1 base. CDR1 and CDR2 (germline): PRHDT, FYEKMQ (reference sequence).

Regarding this clonotype: This may arise from a read error, as a much more abundant clone is one base away. The CDR3 is CASSEGPLADTQYF. CDR3 in DNA: TGCGCCAGCAGCGAAGGGCCCCTGGCAGATACGCAGTATTTT. V gene TRBV5-1 combines with J gene TRBJ2-3; unclear D gene. This CDR3 is built from 14 residues. V was trimmed by 4 bases and J by 4 bases, leaving 13 bases between them. The germline V gene encodes CDR1 SGHRS and CDR2 YFSETQ.

The J gene is TRBJ2-2, the V gene TRBV5-1; TRBD1 or TRBD2 may be the D gene (5 bases each). The CDR3 length is 14 residues. Germline V CDR1 and CDR2: SGHRS, YFSETQ. Trimming took off 7 bases at V and 0 bases at J, with 10 bases between the two ends. The CDR3: CASGDASNTGELFF. In DNA form, the CDR3 reads TGCGCCAGCGGGGACGCATCGAACACCGGGGAGCTGTTTTTT. The entire variable domain, with the rest obtained from reference TRBV5-1 and TRBJ2-2, is as follows: KAGVTQTPRYLIKTRGQQVTLSCSPISGHRSVSWYQQTPGQGLQFLFEYFSETQRNKGNFPGRFSGRQFSNSRSEMNVSTLELGDSALYLCASGDASNTGELFFGEGSRLTVL.

V is TRBV5-1 and J is TRBJ2-1; TRBD2 matches 15 bases. The CDR3 consists of 16 residues. The J segment lost 4 bases and the V segment lost 6 bases, leaving 5 bases of the junction unmatched. Germline CDR1 reads SGHRS; CDR2 reads YFSETQ. Written as DNA, the CDR3 is TGCGCCAGCACCAGGACTAGCGGGGGGGCATACAATGAGCAGTTCTTC. This encodes CASTRTSGGAYNEQFF.

This clonotype was seen many times. The chain uses TRBV27 and TRBJ1-5; weak D call: TRBD1 (5 bases). V was cut by 1 base and J by 5 bases, with 9 bases left in between. There are 14 residues in the CDR3. Germline V lookup: CDR1 MNHEY, CDR2 SMNVEV (reference sequence). Written as DNA, the CDR3 is TGTGCCAGCAGTTTATGGGGCCCCCATCAGCCCCAGCATTTT. Translated: CASSLWGPHQPQHF.

This clonotype was counted between two and nine times. CDR3 coding DNA: TGTGCCAGCAGTGACCCAGGTAATCCCCAGCATTTT. Residues: CASSDPGNPQHF. The V gene is TRBV6-2 or TRBV6-3, the J gene TRBJ1-5; no clear D. Trimming cost V 5 bases and J 10 bases, with 12 bases left between them. This CDR3 is built from 12 residues. The germline CDR1 and CDR2 sequences are MNHEY and SVGEGT.

The gene calls are TRBV5-1 and TRBJ1-1, with a weak D call TRBD1 (6 bases). The CDR3 runs to 16 residues. CDR1 SGHRS and CDR2 YFSETQ come from the germline V gene. Between the trimmed V and J ends, which lost 2 bases and 4 bases, there was a span of 18 bases. As DNA, the CDR3 is TGCGCCAGCAGCTTTTTGGGCAGGGGCGGTGGCACTGAAGCTTTCTTT. This translates into CASSFLGRGGGTEAFF.